This T cell receptor (beta chain) is drawn from a study of blood T cell repertoires in COVID-19. Patients in Seattle were enrolled during active infection, then followed longitudinally. TCRdb's table, derived via immunoSEQ multiplex PCR, lists solely in-frame clones and lacks some. The sample yields about 11,000 clones, about 70% seen once. The sequencing input was peripheral blood. The receptor was isolated from a man in his fifties or sixties with COVID-19, enrolled during active disease.

The CDR3 spells CASSAHREMGYTF. The CDR3 DNA follows: TGTGCCAGCAGCGCCCACAGGGAAATGGGCTACACCTTC. The rearrangement links TRBV9 to TRBJ1-2; weak D call: TRBD1 (6 bases). Germline V gene lookup returns CDR1 SGDLS and CDR2 YYNGEE. Trimming removed 3 bases at V and 8 bases at J, with 14 bases between. The CDR3 covers 13 residues.